Reported below is one TCR beta chain. This entry comes from a study of blood T cell repertoires in COVID-19. The authors' processing: Amplified reference gene primers provided the basis for estimating nucleated cell counts. The protocol was immunoSEQ multiplex PCR, while the TCRdb copy is restricted to in-frame clones and leaves out a portion. V, J and clone size were drawn from that table, and D and trimming were deduced from the DNA. The table records approximately 260,000 clones, around 87% of them present only once. Seattle-derived patients entered the study during active infection and were followed longitudinally. This CDR3 has 13 residues. Trimming at V came to 5 bases and at J to 3 bases, leaving 2 bases not matched to a gene. The V gene's germline CDR1 is LNHDA and CDR2 SQIVND (reference sequence).

The specimen sequenced was peripheral blood. The receptor was derived from a woman aged 60 to 75 with COVID-19, enrolled during active disease. The rearrangement links TRBV19 to TRBJ2-7; TRBD1 matches at 9 bases. The chain's CDR3 is CASSDRGYYEQYF. DNA for the CDR3: TGTGCCAGTAGTGACAGGGGGTACTACGAGCAGTACTTC.